Sequencing of this T cell receptor (beta chain) was carried out in a study of T cell responses to AZD1222 COVID-19 vaccine. This clone was counted between two and nine times. The antigen remains undetermined. Sequencing was performed with immunoSEQ multiplex PCR; in TCRdb, only in-frame clones are kept and a portion is missing. The sample has 90,000 to 150,000 clones; 80% to 90% are singletons. Findings of the study overall: Nearly half of spike-specific TCRs reportedly go after variant regions that carry no mutations. Dominant CD4 TCR responses targeted spike regions 160-218 and 743-854.

Trimming stripped 0 bases from V and 0 bases from J, with 6 bases between. This CDR3 region has 14 residues. Germline values: CDR1 SGHRS, CDR2 YFSETQ. Specimen: peripheral blood, collected on day 0 of AZD1222 vaccination. The clonotype comes from an adult in good health. This chain uses TRBV5-1 with TRBJ1-1; D is unclear. DNA of the CDR3: TGCGCCAGCAGCTTGGGACTCTTGAACACTGAAGCTTTCTTT. This sequence encodes CASSLGLLNTEAFF.